This T cell receptor (beta chain) comes out of a study of cytomegalovirus exposure and HLA in healthy donors. Trimming took 4 bases from V and 5 from J; bases not matched to a gene: 8. CDR1 and CDR2 from the germline V gene are KGHSH and LQKENI. This CDR3 is built from 16 residues. Vbeta (60) and Jbeta (13) primers were used in the PCR. Repertoires were generated with immunoSEQ multiplex PCR, while TCRdb's copy carries only in-frame clones and drops some. The sample table includes roughly 100,000 clones. This TCR was recovered from a man aged 40-55 years in good health and CMV-seronegative. Sequenced: PBMCs. The chain links TRBV18 to TRBJ2-2, with TRBD2 matching over 9 bases. The CDR3 spells CASSQLAGDHTGELFF. CDR3 nucleotides: TGTGCCAGCTCACAATTAGCGGGAGATCATACCGGGGAGCTGTTTTTT.